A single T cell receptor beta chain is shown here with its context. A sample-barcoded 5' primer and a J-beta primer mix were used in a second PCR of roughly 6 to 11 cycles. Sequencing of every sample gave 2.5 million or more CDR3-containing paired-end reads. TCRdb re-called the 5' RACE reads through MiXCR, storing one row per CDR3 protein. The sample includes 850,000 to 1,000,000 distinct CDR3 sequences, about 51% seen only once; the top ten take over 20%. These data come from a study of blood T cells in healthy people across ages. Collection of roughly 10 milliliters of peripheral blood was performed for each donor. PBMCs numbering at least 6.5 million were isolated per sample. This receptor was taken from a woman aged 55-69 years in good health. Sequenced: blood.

CDR3 nucleotides: TGTGCCAGCGTGGCCGGGTATCCCGCCGGGGAGCTGTTTTTT. It codes for CASVAGYPAGELFF. The gene calls are TRBV6-6 and TRBJ2-2, with D unclear. The ends were cut back, 8 bases at V and 6 bases at J, with 16 bases in the middle. The germline CDR1 and CDR2 sequences are MNHNY and SVGAGI (reference sequence). The CDR3 is made up of 14 amino acids.